Presented here are 29 T cell receptor beta chains from one specimen sequenced in a study of T cell responses to AZD1222 COVID-19 vaccine. Sequencing was performed with immunoSEQ multiplex PCR; in TCRdb, only in-frame clones are kept and a portion is missing. The sample has approximately 190,000 clones, roughly 92% seen once; the top ten hold 1%. The source was peripheral blood, collected 28 days after the second AZD1222 dose. These receptors originate from an adult who received the AZD1222 COVID-19 vaccine.

CDR3 region: CASSLAEGSGGYTF. In DNA, the CDR3 is TGTGCCAGCAGCTTAGCCGAAGGATCGGGCGGCTACACCTTC. The rearrangement links TRBV11-1 to TRBJ1-2; D is unresolved. Germline loops: CDR1 SGHAT, CDR2 FQDESV (reference sequence). V lost 0 bases, J lost 8 bases, and 13 bases lay in between. The CDR3 runs 14 residues.

This clone was recorded a few times. The gene calls are TRBV7-8 and TRBJ1-2; D gene uncertain. V was trimmed by 2 bases and J by 4 bases, leaving 8 bases between them. The CDR3 is 13 residues long. The germline CDR1 and CDR2 sequences are SGHVS and FQNEAQ. CDR3 nucleotide sequence: TGTGCCAGCAGCTTAATGGCAGCCTATGGCTACACCTTC. Protein product: CASSLMAAYGYTF. Variable domain in full (rest from reference TRBV7-8 and TRBJ1-2): GAGVSQSPRYKVAKRGQDVALRCDPISGHVSLFWYQQALGQGPEFLTYFQNEAQLDKSGLPSDRFFAERPEGSVSTLKIQRTQQEDSAVYLCASSLMAAYGYTFGSGTRLTVV.

The V call is TRBV5-1, the J call TRBJ1-6; D unclear. This CDR3 spans 15 amino acids. In germline, CDR1 is SGHRS, CDR2 YFSETQ. V was clipped by 0 bases and J by 4 bases, with 8 bases between them. CDR3 sequence (DNA): TGCGCCAGCAGCTTGGAGGTCAGTTATAATTCACCCCTCCACTTT. Amino acids: CASSLEVSYNSPLHF.

V gene TRBV7-9 combines with J gene TRBJ2-1; 12 bases map to TRBD2. This CDR3 spans 19 amino acids. CDR1 SEHNR and CDR2 FQNEAQ come from the germline V gene (reference sequence). Trimming took 0 bases from V and 0 from J; bases not matched to a gene: 6. CDR3: CASSLARLAGVPSYNEQFF. The CDR3 DNA follows: TGTGCCAGCAGCTTAGCGCGACTAGCGGGGGTGCCCTCCTACAATGAGCAGTTCTTC.

V and J are TRBV30 and TRBJ2-5, with 15 nucleotides matching TRBD2. This CDR3 is 16 amino acids long. Unmatched junction bases numbered 9, after V lost 3 bases and J lost 7 bases. CDR1 is GTSNPN and CDR2 is SVGIG in the germline V gene (reference sequence). In nucleotides, the CDR3 is TGTGCCTGGAGCTCCTCCGGGACTAGCGGGGGGCGGACCCAGTACTTC. It encodes CAWSSSGTSGGRTQYF.

The gene calls are TRBV25-1 and TRBJ2-7, with 8 bases lining up with TRBD1. Germline V lookup: CDR1 MGHDK, CDR2 SYGVNS. The CDR3 consists of 17 residues. V shed 2 bases, J shed 5 bases, and the junction held 14 bases outside the gene matches. The CDR3 loop reads CASSETGVGQGRNEQYF. CDR3 bases: TGTGCCAGCAGTGAAACCGGGGTCGGACAGGGAAGGAACGAGCAGTACTTC.

The chain is built from TRBV6-5 and TRBJ1-5, with D tentatively TRBD1 (6 bases). V was cut by 5 bases and J by 3 bases, with 11 bases left in between. CDR3 length: 14 amino acids. Germline V gene sequence: CDR1 MNHEY, CDR2 SVGAGI. CDR3 protein: CASSHRDNNQPQHF. In DNA, the CDR3 is TGTGCCAGCAGTCACCGGGACAACAATCAGCCCCAGCATTTT.

The CDR3 DNA follows: TGTGCCATCACAGGAAATCGAAACACCATATATTTT. Encoded protein: CAITGNRNTIYF. The rearrangement uses TRBV10-3 and TRBJ1-3; D not resolved. Germline CDR1 is ENHRY and CDR2 is SYGVKD. Trimming left V 7 bases short and J 5 bases short, with 9 bases between. The CDR3 length is 12 residues.

The rearrangement links TRBV7-3 to TRBJ1-1; no definite D call. Trimming shortened V by 5 bases and J by 0 bases, and 7 bases separated the two germline ends. Germline CDR1 reads SGHTA; CDR2 reads FQGTGA. The CDR3 contains 13 residues. The CDR3 reads CASSPRLNTEAFF. The CDR3, as DNA: TGTGCCAGCAGCCCGAGGTTGAACACTGAAGCTTTCTTT.

Only one count was recorded for this clone. The J gene is TRBJ2-7, the V gene TRBV7-9; 12 positions agree with TRBD2. The germline V gene has CDR1 SEHNR and CDR2 FQNEAQ (reference sequence). Unmatched junction bases numbered 7, after V lost 5 bases and J lost 5 bases. There are 15 residues in the CDR3. This CDR3 is CASSRRWTSGDEQYF. The DNA of the CDR3 is TGTGCCAGCAGCCGTAGATGGACTAGCGGGGACGAGCAGTACTTC.

The J gene is TRBJ1-1, the V gene TRBV6-5; 8 bases map to TRBD1. This CDR3 has 14 residues. The germline V gene encodes CDR1 MNHEY and CDR2 SVGAGI. Trimming cost V 7 bases and J 3 bases; bases outside gene matches: 7. CDR3: CASIKQGVDTEAFF. The CDR3 nucleotides are TGTGCCAGCATCAAACAGGGGGTCGACACTGAAGCTTTCTTT.

The chain joins TRBV28 to TRBJ1-5; a weak D match, TRBD1 (5 bases). Germline V gene data show CDR1 as MDHEN and CDR2 as SYDVKM. With 4 bases removed from V and 2 bases from J, the gap between germline ends came to 12 bases. The CDR3 has 15 amino acids. The CDR3 DNA is TGTGCCAGCAGTTGGGGCGGGGGAGGCAATCAGCCCCAGCATTTT. As protein: CASSWGGGGNQPQHF.

The V call is TRBV6-6, the J call TRBJ2-1; D tentatively reads TRBD1 or TRBD2 (5 bases each). CDR3 length: 16 amino acids. Trimming shortened V by 5 bases and J by 0 bases, and 14 bases separated the two germline ends. CDR1 is MNHNY and CDR2 is SVGAGI in the germline V gene (reference sequence). CDR3 in amino acids: CASSRGTDPSYNEQFF. The CDR3 DNA reads as TGTGCCAGCAGTCGAGGGACCGATCCCTCCTACAATGAGCAGTTCTTC.

The chain employs TRBV5-6 and TRBJ2-3; D gene ambiguous. CDR1 and CDR2 (germline): SGHDT, YYEEEE. Trimming cost V 0 bases and J 4 bases, with 9 bases left between them. The CDR3 loop spans 14 amino acids. The CDR3 sequence: CASSLDLLADTQYF. DNA of the CDR3: TGTGCCAGCAGCTTGGATCTCCTCGCAGATACGCAGTATTTT.

V gene TRBV27 combines with J gene TRBJ2-5, with a weak D call TRBD2 (5 bases). Trimming removed 7 bases from V and 7 bases from J, with 10 bases in between. The CDR3 has 11 amino acids. Germline V gene data show CDR1 as MNHEY and CDR2 as SMNVEV (reference sequence). The CDR3 DNA reads as TGTGCCAGCAAGTATGCGGGGACCCAGTACTTC. Translated: CASKYAGTQYF.

The rearrangement uses TRBV2 and TRBJ1-1, with D hard to call. V lost 7 bases, J lost 5 bases, and 23 bases lay in between. Germline-derived CDR1 and CDR2 are SNHLY and FYNNEI. The CDR3 length is 16 residues. The CDR3: CASKPPGSSRRTEAFF. The CDR3 DNA sequence: TGTGCCAGCAAGCCCCCGGGTAGTTCCAGAAGGACTGAAGCTTTCTTT. Drawing the rest from reference TRBV2 and TRBJ1-1, the complete variable domain is EPEVTQTPSHQVTQMGQEVILRCVPISNHLYFYWYRQILGQKVEFLVSFYNNEISEKSEIFDDQFSVERPDGSNFTLKIRSTKLEDSAMYFCASKPPGSSRRTEAFFGQGTRLTVV.

The rearrangement links TRBV19 to TRBJ1-6, with TRBD1 as a possible D gene (5 bases). CDR1 is LNHDA and CDR2 is SQIVND in the germline V gene (reference sequence). CDR3 length: 12 amino acids. Trimming pared 5 bases from V and 12 bases from J, leaving 11 bases between. The CDR3 coding sequence is TGTGCCAGTAGTTTCCGGGACCGACCCCTCCACTTT. The encoded protein is CASSFRDRPLHF.

The chain has TRBV14 and TRBJ2-2; D tentatively fits TRBD1 or TRBD2 (6 bases each). There are 14 residues in the CDR3. Germline CDR1 and CDR2: SGHDN and FVKESK. V shed 5 bases and J shed 5 bases, with 12 bases lying between them. CDR3 nucleotides: TGTGCCAGCAGCAGGGGGGCCTGGACCGGGGAGCTGTTTTTT. It codes for CASSRGAWTGELFF.

The chain uses TRBV7-2 and TRBJ2-3, with 8 bases aligning to TRBD2. There are 16 residues in the CDR3. Trimming at V came to 5 bases and at J to 1 base, leaving 8 bases not matched to a gene. Per the germline V gene, CDR1 is SGHTA and CDR2 is FQGNSA. CDR3 protein: CASSLQSGGRTDTQYF. CDR3 sequence (DNA): TGTGCCAGCAGCCTCCAATCGGGGGGGCGCACAGATACGCAGTATTTT.

The rearrangement uses TRBV6-1 and TRBJ1-4, with D perhaps matching TRBD1 (5 bases). The CDR3 has 17 residues. Germline CDR1 is MNHNS and CDR2 is SASEGT. V shed 3 bases and J shed 8 bases, with 22 bases lying between them. Here the CDR3 DNA reads TGTGCCAGCAGTGACCCCTATCAGGGCCCGAGGAGGGAAAAACTGTTTTTT. This sequence encodes CASSDPYQGPRREKLFF.

The rearrangement links TRBV2 to TRBJ2-2, with 11 bases aligning to TRBD2. The CDR3 contains 16 residues. Trimming took 8 bases from V and 0 from J; bases not matched to a gene: 5. The germline CDR1 and CDR2 sequences are SNHLY and FYNNEI. CDR3 nucleotide sequence: TGTGCCAGCGGGTCACTAGCGGGGGCGAACACCGGGGAGCTGTTTTTT. Translated: CASGSLAGANTGELFF.

The chain employs TRBV1 and TRBJ1-6. TRBV1 is flagged as a pseudogene. The CDR3 spans 19 residues. CDR3 sequence (DNA): TGCACCAGCAGCCAAGAAGGTAAAGGACTAAGCTCCTATAATTCACCCCTCCACTTT. Protein: CTSSQEGKGLSSYNSPLHF.

The gene calls are TRBV3-1 (or the pseudogene TRBV3-2) and TRBJ1-1; no firm D call. Looked up from germline, CDR1 is LGHDT and CDR2 is YNNKEL (reference sequence). There are 13 residues in the CDR3. Trimming took off 1 base at V and 6 bases at J, with 9 bases between the two ends. The CDR3 protein is CASSQVVTAEAFF. CDR3 nucleotide sequence: TGTGCCAGCAGCCAAGTTGTCACGGCTGAAGCTTTCTTT.

This clone was detected once. The CDR3 loop is CASSLVRNIQYF. The CDR3 DNA is TGTGCCAGCAGCTTAGTCAGAAACATTCAGTACTTC. This chain links TRBV11-2 with TRBJ2-4; D is unclear. The CDR3 consists of 12 residues. Per germline, CDR1 SGHAT and CDR2 FQNNGV. V gave up 1 base and J gave up 6 bases, with 4 bases separating them.

The chain's CDR3 is CASERDKGVTEAFF. CDR3 nucleotide sequence: TGTGCCAGTGAACGGGACAAGGGGGTGACTGAAGCTTTCTTT. This chain joins TRBV19 and TRBJ1-1; TRBD1 might be the D (6 bases). Germline V gene data show CDR1 as LNHDA and CDR2 as SQIVND (reference sequence). The CDR3 extends over 14 amino acids. V lost 8 bases, J lost 5 bases, and 18 bases lay in between.

The V and J genes are TRBV6-5 and TRBJ1-1; D unresolved. Trimming pared 6 bases from V and 0 bases from J, leaving 8 bases between. This CDR3 spans 13 amino acids. The germline V gene has CDR1 MNHEY and CDR2 SVGAGI. CDR3 in amino acids: CASREKVNTEAFF. Written as DNA, the CDR3 is TGTGCCAGCAGGGAGAAAGTGAACACTGAAGCTTTCTTT.

This rearrangement joins TRBV10-3 to TRBJ1-5, with D unclear. The V and J ends lost 4 bases and 4 bases respectively, with 11 bases between them. The CDR3 consists of 14 residues. The V gene's germline CDR1 is ENHRY and CDR2 SYGVKD. The CDR3: CAISANLGNQPQHF. The CDR3 nucleotides are TGTGCCATCAGTGCGAATTTGGGGAATCAGCCCCAGCATTTT.

V and J are TRBV25-1 and TRBJ1-1, with TRBD1 matching over 10 bases. The germline V gene encodes CDR1 MGHDK and CDR2 SYGVNS. This CDR3 is 14 amino acids long. Losses at the gene ends were 4 bases for V and 3 bases for J; bases not matched to a gene: 2. CDR3 protein: CASSGQGADTEAFF. The CDR3 DNA follows: TGTGCCAGCAGTGGACAGGGGGCGGACACTGAAGCTTTCTTT. The full variable domain, with the rest looked up from reference TRBV25-1 and TRBJ1-1, is EADIYQTPRYLVIGTGKKITLECSQTMGHDKMYWYQQDPGMELHLIHYSYGVNSTEKGDLSSESTVSRIRTEHFPLTLESARPSHTSQYLCASSGQGADTEAFFGQGTRLTVV.

The genes are TRBV6-5 and TRBJ1-5; D is uncertain. The V and J ends lost 5 bases and 5 bases respectively, with 10 bases between them. This CDR3 is 13 amino acids long. CDR1 is MNHEY and CDR2 is SVGAGI in the germline V gene. This CDR3 is CASSNRQDQPQHF. CDR3 coding DNA: TGTGCCAGCAGTAACCGACAAGATCAGCCCCAGCATTTT.